The clone carrying this TCR beta chain was detected only once. Its cognate antigen is unknown. This sample was taken from a study of OX40 agonist ivuxolimab in advanced cancers. As for the study in general: Given to patients was ivuxolimab, an agonistic anti-OX40 (CD134) antibody.

Study-wide results and limits: Doses of 0.1 to 3.0 mg/kg were accompanied by clonal expansion of CD4+ and CD8+ blood T cells by week 6. CD8+ T cells averaged more expanded clones than CD4+.

At cycle 4 day 1, cycle 7 day 1, and baseline, blood was sampled. Only in-frame clones appear in the TCRdb table, and some are missing; sequencing was by immunoSEQ multiplex PCR. The profile shows around 70,000 clones, roughly 83% of them singletons. V lost 3 bases to trimming and J lost 5 bases, with 14 bases between them. Germline CDR1 KGHSH, CDR2 LQKENI. This CDR3 has 14 amino acids. The chain recombines TRBV18 with TRBJ2-7; D is possibly TRBD1 (6 bases). Sample: CD4+ or CD8+ T cells sorted from blood, taken in a trial of the OX40 agonist ivuxolimab. This clonotype originated in an adult with an advanced solid tumor such as melanoma, head and neck, liver or kidney cancer. CDR3 coding DNA: TGTGCCAGCTCACCTTCACAGGGTTTGAACGAGCAGTACTTC. Protein sequence: CASSPSQGLNEQYF.